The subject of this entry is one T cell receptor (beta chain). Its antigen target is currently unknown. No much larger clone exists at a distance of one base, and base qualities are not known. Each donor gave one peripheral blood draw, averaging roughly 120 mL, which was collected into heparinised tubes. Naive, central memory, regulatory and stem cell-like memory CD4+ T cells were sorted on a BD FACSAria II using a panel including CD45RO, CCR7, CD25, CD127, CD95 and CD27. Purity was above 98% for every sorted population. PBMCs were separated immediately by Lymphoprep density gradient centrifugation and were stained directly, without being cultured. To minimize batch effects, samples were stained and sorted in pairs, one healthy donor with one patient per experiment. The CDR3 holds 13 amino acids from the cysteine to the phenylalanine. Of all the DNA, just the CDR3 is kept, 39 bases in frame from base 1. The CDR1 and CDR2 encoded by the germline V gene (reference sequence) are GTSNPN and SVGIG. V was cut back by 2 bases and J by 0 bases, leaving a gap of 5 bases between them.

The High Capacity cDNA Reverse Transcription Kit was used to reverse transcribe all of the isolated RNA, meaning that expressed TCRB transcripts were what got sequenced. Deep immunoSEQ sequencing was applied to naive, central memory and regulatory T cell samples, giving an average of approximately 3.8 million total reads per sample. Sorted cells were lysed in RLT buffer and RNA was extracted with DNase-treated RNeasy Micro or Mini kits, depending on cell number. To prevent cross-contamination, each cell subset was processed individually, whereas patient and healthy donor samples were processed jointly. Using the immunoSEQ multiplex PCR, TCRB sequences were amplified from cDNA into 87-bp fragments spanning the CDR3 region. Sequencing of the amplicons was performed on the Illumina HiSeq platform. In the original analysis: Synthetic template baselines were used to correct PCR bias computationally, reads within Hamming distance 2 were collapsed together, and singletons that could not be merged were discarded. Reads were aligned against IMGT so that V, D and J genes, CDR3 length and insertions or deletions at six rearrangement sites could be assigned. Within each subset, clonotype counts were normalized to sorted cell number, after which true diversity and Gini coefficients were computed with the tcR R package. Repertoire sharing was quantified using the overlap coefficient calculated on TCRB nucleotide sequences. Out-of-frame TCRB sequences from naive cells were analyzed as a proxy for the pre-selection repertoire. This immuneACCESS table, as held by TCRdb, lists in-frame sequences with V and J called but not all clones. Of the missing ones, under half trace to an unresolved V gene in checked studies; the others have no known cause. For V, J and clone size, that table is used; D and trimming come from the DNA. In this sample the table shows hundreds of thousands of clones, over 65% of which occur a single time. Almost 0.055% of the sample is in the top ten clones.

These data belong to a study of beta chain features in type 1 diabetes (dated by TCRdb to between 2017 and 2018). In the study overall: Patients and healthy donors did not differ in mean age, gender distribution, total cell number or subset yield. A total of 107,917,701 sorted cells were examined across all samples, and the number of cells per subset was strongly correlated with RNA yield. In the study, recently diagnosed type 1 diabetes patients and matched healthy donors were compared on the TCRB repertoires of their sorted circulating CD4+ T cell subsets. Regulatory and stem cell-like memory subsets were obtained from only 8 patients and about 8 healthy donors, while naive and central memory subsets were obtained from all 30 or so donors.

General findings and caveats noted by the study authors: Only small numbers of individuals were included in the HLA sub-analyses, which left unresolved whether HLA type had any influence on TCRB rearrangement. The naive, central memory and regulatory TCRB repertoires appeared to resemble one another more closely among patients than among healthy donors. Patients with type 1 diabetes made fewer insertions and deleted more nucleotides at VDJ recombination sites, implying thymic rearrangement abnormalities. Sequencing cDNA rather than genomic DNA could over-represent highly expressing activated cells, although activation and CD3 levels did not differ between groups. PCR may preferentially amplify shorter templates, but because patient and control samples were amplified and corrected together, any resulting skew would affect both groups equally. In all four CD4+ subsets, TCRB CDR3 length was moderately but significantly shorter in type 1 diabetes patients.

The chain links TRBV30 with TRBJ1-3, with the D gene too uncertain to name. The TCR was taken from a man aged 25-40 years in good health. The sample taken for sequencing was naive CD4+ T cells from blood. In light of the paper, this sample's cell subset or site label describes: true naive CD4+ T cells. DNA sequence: TGTGCCTGGAGTCTCTACTCTGGAAACACCATATATTTT. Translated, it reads CAWSLYSGNTIYF.